This T cell receptor (beta chain) was recorded in a study of T cells in localized non-small cell lung cancer. Measured with immunoSEQ multiplex PCR; TCRdb has only the in-frame clones, and not every one. The data show a few thousand clones, around 33% seen once. Overall study findings and caveats: Out of the top 100 tumor clones, a median roughly 50 were seen in adjacent lung. The highest T cell clonality was in uninvolved adjacent lung, above tumor. Higher blood T cell density tracked longer overall survival.

Adjacent lung lacking atypia came from at least 2 cm beyond the tumor margin. This clone was counted a few times. The antigen remains undetermined. The material sequenced was normal lung tissue next to the tumor, taken before any cancer treatment. The receptor was derived from a man aged 35-69 years with stage I lung adenocarcinoma.

CDR3 loop: CASRVAGAMNTEAFF. CDR3 nucleotides: TGCGCCAGCAGGGTAGCAGGGGCAATGAACACTGAAGCTTTCTTT. The chain combines TRBV5-1 with TRBJ1-1; tentatively, D is TRBD1 (6 bases). Germline V gene sequence: CDR1 SGHRS, CDR2 YFSETQ. V lost 5 bases to trimming and J lost 0 bases, with 14 bases between them. The CDR3 length is 15 residues.